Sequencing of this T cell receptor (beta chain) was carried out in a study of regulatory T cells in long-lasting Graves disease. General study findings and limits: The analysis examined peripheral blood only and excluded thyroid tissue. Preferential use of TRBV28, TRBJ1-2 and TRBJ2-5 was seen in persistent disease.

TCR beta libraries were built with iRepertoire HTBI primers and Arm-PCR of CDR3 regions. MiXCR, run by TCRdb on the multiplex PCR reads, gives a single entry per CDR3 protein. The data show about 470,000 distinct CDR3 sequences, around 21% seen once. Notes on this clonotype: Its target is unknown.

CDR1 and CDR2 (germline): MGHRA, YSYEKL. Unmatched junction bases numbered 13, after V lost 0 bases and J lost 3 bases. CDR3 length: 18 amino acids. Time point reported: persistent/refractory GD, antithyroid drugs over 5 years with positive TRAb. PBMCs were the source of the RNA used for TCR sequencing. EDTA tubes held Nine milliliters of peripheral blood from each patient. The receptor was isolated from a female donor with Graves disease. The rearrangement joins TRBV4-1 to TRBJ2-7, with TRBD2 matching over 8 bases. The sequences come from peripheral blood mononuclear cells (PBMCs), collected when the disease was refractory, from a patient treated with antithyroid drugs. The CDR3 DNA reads TGCGCCAGCAGCCAAGAAGGGCCGACCGGACTAGCTGGCTACGAGCAGTACTTC. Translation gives CASSQEGPTGLAGYEQYF.